This T cell receptor (beta chain) stems from a study of molecular identifiers for immune sequencing clone quantification. Findings and caveats of the study: Clone sizes that are highly expanded could be underestimated when identical TCR molecules share a barcode. Effector cells had over 99% of their molecules in clones above 20 RNA copies, while naive cells had under 1%.

In the case of this clonotype: What it recognizes is unknown. A single base separates this from a much larger clone, so it may be a read error.

V gave up 7 bases and J gave up 8 bases, with 18 bases separating them. The CDR3 is 13 amino acids. CDR1 is SGHDT and CDR2 is YYEEEE in the germline V gene. TCRdb processed the PCR reads anew with MiXCR; each CDR3 protein has one entry. The sample includes under 800,000 distinct CDR3 sequences, 25% seen only once; the top ten take about 0.78%. CD8+CD4-CCR7+CD45RA+ cells were sorted as naive CD8 T cells. Sequences were obtained from naive CD8+ T cells from blood, with Jurkat cell RNA spiked in. Noted subset: FACS-sorted CD8+CD4-CCR7+CD45RA+ naive T cells. This chain uses TRBV5-6 with TRBJ1-2, with TRBD1 as a possible D gene (5 bases). The sequence was collected from a human donor in good health. Some libraries in this study had Jurkat cell RNA spiked in. CDR3 residues: CASGRQGAEGYTF. The CDR3 DNA reads as TGTGCCAGCGGCCGGCAGGGCGCGGAGGGCTACACCTTC.